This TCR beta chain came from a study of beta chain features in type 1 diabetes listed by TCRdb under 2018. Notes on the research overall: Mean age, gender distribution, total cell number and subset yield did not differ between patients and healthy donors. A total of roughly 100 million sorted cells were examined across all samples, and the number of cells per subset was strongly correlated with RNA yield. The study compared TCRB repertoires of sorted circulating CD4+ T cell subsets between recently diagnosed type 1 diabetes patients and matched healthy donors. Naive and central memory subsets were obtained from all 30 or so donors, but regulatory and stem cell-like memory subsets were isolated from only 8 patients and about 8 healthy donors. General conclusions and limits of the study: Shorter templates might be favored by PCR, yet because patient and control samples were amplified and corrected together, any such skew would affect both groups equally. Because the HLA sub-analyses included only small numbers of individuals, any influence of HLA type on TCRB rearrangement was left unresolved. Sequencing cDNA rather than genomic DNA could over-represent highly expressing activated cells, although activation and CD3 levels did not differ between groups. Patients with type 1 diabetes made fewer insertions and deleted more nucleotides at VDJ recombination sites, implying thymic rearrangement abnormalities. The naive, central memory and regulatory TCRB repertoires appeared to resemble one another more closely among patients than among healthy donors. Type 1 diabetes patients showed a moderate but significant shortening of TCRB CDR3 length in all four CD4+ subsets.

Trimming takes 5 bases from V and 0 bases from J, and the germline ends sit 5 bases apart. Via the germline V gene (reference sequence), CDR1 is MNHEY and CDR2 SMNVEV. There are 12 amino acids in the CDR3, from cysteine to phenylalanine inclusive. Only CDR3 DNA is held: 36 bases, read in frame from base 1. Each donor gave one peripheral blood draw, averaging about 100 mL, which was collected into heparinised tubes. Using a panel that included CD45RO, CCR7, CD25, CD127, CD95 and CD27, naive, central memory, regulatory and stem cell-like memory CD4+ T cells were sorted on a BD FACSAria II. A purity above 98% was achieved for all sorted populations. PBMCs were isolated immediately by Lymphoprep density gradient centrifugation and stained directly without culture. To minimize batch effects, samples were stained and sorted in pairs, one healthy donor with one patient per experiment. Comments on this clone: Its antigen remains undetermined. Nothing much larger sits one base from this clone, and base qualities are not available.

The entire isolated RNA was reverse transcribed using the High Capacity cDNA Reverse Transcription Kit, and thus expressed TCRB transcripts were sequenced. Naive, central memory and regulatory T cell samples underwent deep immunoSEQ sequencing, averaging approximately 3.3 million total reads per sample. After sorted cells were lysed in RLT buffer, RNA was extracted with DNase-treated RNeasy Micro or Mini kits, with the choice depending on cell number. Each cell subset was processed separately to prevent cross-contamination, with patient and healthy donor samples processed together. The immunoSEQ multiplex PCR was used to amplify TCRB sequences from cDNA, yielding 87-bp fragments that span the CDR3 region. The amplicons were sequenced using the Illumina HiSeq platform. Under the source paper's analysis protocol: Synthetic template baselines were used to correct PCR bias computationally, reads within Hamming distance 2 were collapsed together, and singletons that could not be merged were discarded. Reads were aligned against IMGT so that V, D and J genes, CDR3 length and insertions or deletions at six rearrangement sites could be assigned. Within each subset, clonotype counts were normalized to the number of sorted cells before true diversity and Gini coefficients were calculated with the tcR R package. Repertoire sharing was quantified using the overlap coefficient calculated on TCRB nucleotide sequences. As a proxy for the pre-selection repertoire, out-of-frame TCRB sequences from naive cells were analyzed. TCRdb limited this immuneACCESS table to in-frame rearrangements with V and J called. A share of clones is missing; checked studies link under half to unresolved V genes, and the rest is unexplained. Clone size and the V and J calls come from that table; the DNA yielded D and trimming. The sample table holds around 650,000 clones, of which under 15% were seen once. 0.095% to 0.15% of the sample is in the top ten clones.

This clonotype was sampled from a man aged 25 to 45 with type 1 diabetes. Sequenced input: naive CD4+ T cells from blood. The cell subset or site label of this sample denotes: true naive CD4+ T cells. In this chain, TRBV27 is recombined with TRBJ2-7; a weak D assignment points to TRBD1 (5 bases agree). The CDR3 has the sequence CASSQGSYEQYF. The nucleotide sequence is TGTGCCAGCAGTCAGGGCTCCTACGAGCAGTACTTC.